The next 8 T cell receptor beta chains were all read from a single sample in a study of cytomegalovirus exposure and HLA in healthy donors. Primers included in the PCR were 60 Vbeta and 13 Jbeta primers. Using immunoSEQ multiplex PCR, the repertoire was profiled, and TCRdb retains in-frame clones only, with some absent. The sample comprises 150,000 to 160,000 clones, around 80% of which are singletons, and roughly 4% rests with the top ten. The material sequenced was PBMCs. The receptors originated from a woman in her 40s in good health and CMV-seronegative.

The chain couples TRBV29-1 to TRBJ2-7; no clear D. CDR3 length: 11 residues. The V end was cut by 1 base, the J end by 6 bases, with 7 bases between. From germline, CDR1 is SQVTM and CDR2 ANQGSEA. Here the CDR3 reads CSVEGLGEQYF. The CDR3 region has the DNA TGCAGCGTTGAAGGGCTAGGCGAGCAGTACTTC.

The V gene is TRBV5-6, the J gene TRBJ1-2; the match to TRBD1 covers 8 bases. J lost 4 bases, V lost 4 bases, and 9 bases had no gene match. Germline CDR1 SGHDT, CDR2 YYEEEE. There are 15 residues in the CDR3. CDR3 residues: CASSLMTGASYGYTF. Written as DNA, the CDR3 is TGTGCCAGCAGCCTGATGACAGGGGCCAGCTATGGCTACACCTTC.

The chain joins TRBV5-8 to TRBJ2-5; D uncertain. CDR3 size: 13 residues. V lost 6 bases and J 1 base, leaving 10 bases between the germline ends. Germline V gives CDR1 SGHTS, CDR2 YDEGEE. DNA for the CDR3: TGTGCCAGCAAGAGGCTGGCCCAAGAGACCCAGTACTTC. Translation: CASKRLAQETQYF.

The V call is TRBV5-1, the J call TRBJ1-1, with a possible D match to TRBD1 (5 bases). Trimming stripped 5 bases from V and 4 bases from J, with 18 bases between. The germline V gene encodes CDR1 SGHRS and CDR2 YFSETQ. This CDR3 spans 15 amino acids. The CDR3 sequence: CASRERGGEGTEAFF. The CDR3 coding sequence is TGCGCCAGCAGGGAAAGGGGCGGGGAGGGCACTGAAGCTTTCTTT.

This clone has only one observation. DNA of the CDR3: TGTGCCAGCAGTTTAGGCGACAACAACCCCGACACCATATATTTT. As protein: CASSLGDNNPDTIYF. The V and J genes are TRBV28 and TRBJ1-3; D gene uncertain. Germline V gene lookup returns CDR1 MDHEN and CDR2 SYDVKM. The CDR3 is 15 residues long. V lost 2 bases, J lost 8 bases, and 16 bases lay in between.

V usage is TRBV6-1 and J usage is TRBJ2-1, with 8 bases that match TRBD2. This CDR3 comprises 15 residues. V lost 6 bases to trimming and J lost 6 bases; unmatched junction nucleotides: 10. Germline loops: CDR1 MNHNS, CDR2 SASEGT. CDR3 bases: TGTGCCAGCAGCCCCTCGGGACTAGTCACCAATGAGCAGTTCTTC. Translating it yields CASSPSGLVTNEQFF.

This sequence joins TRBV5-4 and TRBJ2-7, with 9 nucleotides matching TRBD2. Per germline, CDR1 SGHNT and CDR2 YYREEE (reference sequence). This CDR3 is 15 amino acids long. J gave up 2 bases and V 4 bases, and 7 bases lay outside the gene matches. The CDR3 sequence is CASSRRASGAYEQYF. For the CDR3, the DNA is TGTGCCAGCAGCCGGCGGGCTAGCGGGGCCTACGAGCAGTACTTC.

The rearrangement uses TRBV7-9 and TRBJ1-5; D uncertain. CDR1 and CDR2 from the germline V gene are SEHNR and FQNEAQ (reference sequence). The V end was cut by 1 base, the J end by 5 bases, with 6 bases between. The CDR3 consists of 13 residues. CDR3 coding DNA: TGTGCCAGCAGCTTAGTGGCGGATCAGCCCCAGCATTTT. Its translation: CASSLVADQPQHF.